The rows below give T cell receptor beta chains drawn from one sample of a study of blood T cell repertoires in COVID-19. Assay: immunoSEQ multiplex PCR; the TCRdb copy retains only in-frame clones and omits some. Of more than 450,000 clones listed, 87% are singletons. Sequencing input: PBMCs or T cells enriched from blood (not recorded which). Receptors originate from a woman between 18 and 30 years old who had recovered from COVID-19. Each CDR3 is given with its conserved first and last residue. D genes are given only for firm matches. The size of a clone is reported for some rows only, either as once, few or many, or as a class for expanded clones.

size | J | D | length | V | DNA | CDR3
NA | TRBJ1-5 | NA | 15 | TRBV6-5 | TGTGCCATCCCGGGAGGGGAGAGTAGCAATCAGCCCCAGCATTTT | CAIPGGESSNQPQHF
NA | TRBJ2-1 | NA | 12 | TRBV6-2/TRBV6-3 | TGTGCCAGCAGTTACACTTACAATGAGCAGTTCTTC | CASSYTYNEQFF
NA | TRBJ1-3 | NA | 16 | TRBV9 | TGTGCCAGCAGCGCCTCCGGTCCAGGGACTGGAAACACCATATATTTT | CASSASGPGTGNTIYF
few | TRBJ2-3 | NA | 17 | TRBV4-1 | TGCGCCAGCAGCCAAGCCGGAGGCAGGACTAGCACAGATACGCAGTATTTT | CASSQAGGRTSTDTQYF
NA | TRBJ1-2 | TRBD1 | 14 | TRBV24-1 | TGTGCCACCAGTGATCAGACAGGGGGCTATGGCTACACCTTC | CATSDQTGGYGYTF
once | TRBJ2-2 | NA | 13 | TRBV18 | TGTGCCAGCTCAGCTCGACAGACCGGGGAGCTGTTTTTT | CASSARQTGELFF
once | TRBJ1-1 | NA | 16 | TRBV1 | TGCACCAGCAGCCAAGGGACAGGGGGCAGGAACACTGAAGCTTTCTTT | CTSSQGTGGRNTEAFF
NA | TRBJ1-1 | TRBD1 | 14 | TRBV27 | TGTGCCAGCAGCCGCCGGGACAGAAGCACTGAAGCTTTCTTT | CASSRRDRSTEAFF
once | TRBJ2-7 | NA | 11 | TRBV27 | TGTGCCAGCAGTTCCATCTACGAGCAGTACTTC | CASSSIYEQYF
NA | TRBJ1-2 | TRBD1 | 13 | TRBV29-1 | TGCAGCGTTCGGGACAGGGGGGACTATGGCTACACCTTC | CSVRDRGDYGYTF
NA | TRBJ1-1 | TRBD1 | 14 | TRBV5-6 | TGTGCCAGCAGCTTGGAAAGGGGGCGAACTGAAGCTTTCTTT | CASSLERGRTEAFF
NA | TRBJ2-3 | TRBD2 | 14 | TRBV6-5 | TGTGCCAGCAGTTGGCGGGGGAGCACAGATACGCAGTATTTT | CASSWRGSTDTQYF
NA | TRBJ2-3 | TRBD2 | 17 | TRBV10-2 | TGCGCCAGCAGCCGCGACGGACTAGCGGGAGTAGCAGATACGCAGTATTTT | CASSRDGLAGVADTQYF
NA | TRBJ1-1 | NA | 15 | TRBV5-1 | TGCGCCAGCAGCTTGGCCTTCTCCGGGGGAGGTGAAGCTTTCTTT | CASSLAFSGGGEAFF
NA | TRBJ2-1 | NA | 12 | TRBV11-2 | TGTGCCAGCCGTACCGGAGTAAATGAGCAGTTCTTC | CASRTGVNEQFF